The present T cell receptor (beta chain) was sequenced within a study of T cell changes during pregnancy in multiple sclerosis. TCRdb's table, derived via immunoSEQ multiplex PCR, lists solely in-frame clones and lacks some. The profile shows roughly 40,000 clones, 75% to 95% of them singletons. Germline CDR1 reads MNHEY; CDR2 reads SVGAGI. V trimming: 7 bases; J trimming: 5 bases; junction bases outside the gene matches: 11. CDR3 length: 15 residues. The chain employs TRBV6-5 and TRBJ2-3; 8 bases map to TRBD2. This clonotype was sampled from a female donor in good health, enrolled as a control in a pregnancy study. This sample comprised CD4+ T cells from peripheral blood mononuclear cells, obtained after pregnancy. The CDR3 coding sequence is TGTGCCAGCAACCCCGCCGGGGGGGTTGGAGATACGCAGTATTTT. It translates to CASNPAGGVGDTQYF.